This T cell receptor beta chain was identified during a study of blood T cell repertoires in COVID-19. Germline V gene lookup returns CDR1 SGDLS and CDR2 YYNGEE. The V and J ends lost 0 bases and 1 base, in that order; junction bases with no gene match: 6. The CDR3 has 16 residues. Method: immunoSEQ multiplex PCR; TCRdb's copy keeps in-frame clones and lacks some. The data hold about 72,000 clones, with 91% observed a single time. The sample taken for sequencing was peripheral blood. V and J are TRBV9 and TRBJ2-5, with 7 bases matching TRBD1. This clonotype originated in a human donor in a cohort sampled during active COVID-19. The CDR3 protein is CASSVGSTGIQETQYF. The CDR3 DNA sequence: TGTGCCAGCAGCGTAGGGTCGACAGGGATCCAAGAGACCCAGTACTTC.